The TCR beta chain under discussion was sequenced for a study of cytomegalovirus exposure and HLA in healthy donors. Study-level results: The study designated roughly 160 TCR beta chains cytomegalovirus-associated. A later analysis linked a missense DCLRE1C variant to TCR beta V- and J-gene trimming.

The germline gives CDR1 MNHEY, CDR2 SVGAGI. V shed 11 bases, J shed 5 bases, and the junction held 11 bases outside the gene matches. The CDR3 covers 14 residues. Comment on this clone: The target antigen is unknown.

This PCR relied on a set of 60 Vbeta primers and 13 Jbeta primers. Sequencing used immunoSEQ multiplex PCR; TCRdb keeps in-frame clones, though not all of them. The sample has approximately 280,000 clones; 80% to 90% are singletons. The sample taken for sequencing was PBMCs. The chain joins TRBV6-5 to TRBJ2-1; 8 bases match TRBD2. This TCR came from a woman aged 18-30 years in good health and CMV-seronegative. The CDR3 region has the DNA TGTGCCGCCACCGGGGGGGCCGGCAACAATGAGCAGTTCTTC. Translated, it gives CAATGGAGNNEQFF.